The 29 T cell receptor beta chains below were found in one sample sequenced in a study of T-cell memory formation after mild COVID-19 (dated by TCRdb to 2020 to 2023). Preparation of the library involved 5' RACE. These reads were obtained on an Illumina NovaSeq 6000. TCRdb reprocessing: public reads trimmed at Q25 with fastp, clones called with MiXCR, in-frame beta chains kept. Records with the same CDR3 protein are collapsed into one entry carrying the most frequent genes and DNA. A total of a few hundred thousand distinct CDR3 sequences appear in this sample, about 15% of them only once. The ten largest account for around 24% of the sample. Sequenced: PBMCs or a T cell subset sorted from them (not recorded which). The receptors were sampled from a man younger than 35 who had mild COVID-19 (a few samples of this study predate the infection). The sample titles of this study are shuffled in the database, so cell type and time point are left out; the donor was told from shared clones.

This sequence joins TRBV7-9 and TRBJ1-1; 7 nucleotides agree with TRBD1. Germline CDR1 SEHNR, CDR2 FQNEAQ (reference sequence). V shed 7 bases, J shed 5 bases, and the junction held 10 bases outside the gene matches. CDR3 length equals 14 residues. As DNA, the CDR3 is TGTGCCAGCACACCTTCGACAGGGCTGACTGAAGCTTTCTTT. It translates to CASTPSTGLTEAFF.

The table lists this clonotype with many counts. The rearrangement links TRBV7-3 to TRBJ1-4; D is unresolved. The length of the CDR3 is 14 residues. V lost 0 bases and J lost 12, with 14 bases in between. Germline values: CDR1 SGHTA, CDR2 FQGTGA. The CDR3 DNA reads as TGTGCCAGCAGCTTAACTTCGGGAGGGAGTGAACTGTTTTTT. Encoded protein: CASSLTSGGSELFF. The whole variable domain, filled in from reference TRBV7-3 and TRBJ1-4, reads GAGVSQTPSNKVTEKGKYVELRCDPISGHTALYWYRQSLGQGPEFLIYFQGTGAADDSGLPNDRFFAVRPEGSVSTLKIQRTERGDSAVYLCASSLTSGGSELFFGSGTQLSVL.

Ten or more counts support this clonotype. The chain uses TRBV5-5 and TRBJ2-2; weak D call: TRBD2 (7 bases). This CDR3 is built from 15 residues. V dropped 1 base and J dropped 2 bases, with 9 bases sitting between them. The germline V gene encodes CDR1 SGHKS and CDR2 YYEKEE (reference sequence). The CDR3 region has the DNA TGTGCCAGCAGCTTGCGGGGGGCAAACACCGGGGAGCTGTTTTTT. Its protein is CASSLRGANTGELFF.

This clonotype was seen a few times. V gene TRBV7-2 combines with J gene TRBJ1-5, with 9 bases fitting TRBD1. The CDR3 has 15 residues. V lost 5 bases and J lost 5; bases outside the gene matches: 7. CDR1 and CDR2 (germline): SGHTA, FQGNSA. The CDR3 sequence is CASSQSGQGDQPQHF. CDR3 bases: TGTGCCAGCAGCCAATCGGGACAGGGCGATCAGCCCCAGCATTTT.

The rearrangement uses TRBV28 and TRBJ1-2; D call uncertain. Germline-derived CDR1 and CDR2 are MDHEN and SYDVKM. The CDR3 runs to 13 residues. V lost 4 bases, J lost 8 bases, and 14 bases lay in between. The CDR3 spells CASSSGREGGYTF. The CDR3 DNA reads as TGTGCCAGCAGTTCGGGGAGGGAGGGCGGCTACACCTTC.

This clonotype has ten or more counts. The rearrangement links TRBV7-2 to TRBJ2-1; 13 bases match TRBD2. The CDR3 length is 16 residues. Germline CDR1 reads SGHTA; CDR2 reads FQGNSA. V lost 5 bases and J lost 10; bases outside the gene matches: 11. Here the CDR3 reads CASSADRLAGGREQFF. The DNA for the CDR3 is TGTGCCAGCAGCGCCGACCGACTAGCGGGGGGAAGGGAGCAGTTCTTC.

There are a few counts of this clonotype. The chain recombines TRBV6-6 with TRBJ2-7; D perhaps matches TRBD2 (5 bases). Germline loops: CDR1 MNHNY, CDR2 SVGAGI (reference sequence). V gave up 0 bases and J gave up 6 bases, with 9 bases separating them. CDR3 length: 13 amino acids. The CDR3 nucleotides read TGTGCCAGCAGTTACTCCCGGGGTATCGAGCAGTACGTC. Translating it yields CASSYSRGIEQYV.

The CDR3: CASYRGNEQFF. CDR3 nucleotide sequence: TGTGCCAGCTACAGGGGCAATGAGCAGTTCTTC. The chain recombines TRBV2 with TRBJ2-1; 7 positions agree with TRBD1. Trimming cost V 8 bases and J 6 bases; bases outside gene matches: 1. The CDR3 runs 11 residues. Per germline, CDR1 SNHLY and CDR2 FYNNEI.

This clonotype was detected a few times. The rearrangement joins TRBV10-2 to TRBJ2-3, with 10 bases identical to TRBD2. V lost 11 bases, J lost 4 bases, and 9 bases stayed unmatched. Germline V lookup: CDR1 WSHSY, CDR2 SAAADI. This CDR3 comprises 14 residues. DNA of the CDR3: TGCGCCTCCATGAGCGGGGGGGCCTCAGATACGCAGTATTTT. This translates into CASMSGGASDTQYF.

The chain uses TRBV2 and TRBJ1-1, with a tentative D call TRBD1 (5 bases). The germline V and J ends were trimmed by 11 bases and 0 bases, with 7 bases remaining between them. This CDR3 has 11 residues. Looked up from germline, CDR1 is SNHLY and CDR2 is FYNNEI. The CDR3 DNA reads as TGTGCCGGGGCAGTGAACACTGAAGCTTTCTTT. Its protein product is CAGAVNTEAFF.

This clonotype was picked up a small number of times. V and J are TRBV11-2 and TRBJ2-3; 7 nucleotides align to TRBD1. This CDR3 comprises 17 residues. Germline CDR1 is SGHAT and CDR2 is FQNNGV. V was clipped by 5 bases and J by 0 bases; unmatched bases: 11. CDR3 nucleotide sequence: TGTGCCAGCAGCCTACCGGCTGAGGGGGCAAGCACAGATACGCAGTATTTT. The encoded protein is CASSLPAEGASTDTQYF.

The chain carries TRBV9 and TRBJ2-2; 11 bases align to TRBD2. Trimming took 4 bases from V and 5 from J; bases not matched to a gene: 7. This CDR3 comprises 16 residues. CDR1 SGDLS and CDR2 YYNGEE come from the germline V gene. The chain's CDR3 is CASSPLAGGDTGELFF. CDR3 in DNA: TGTGCCAGCAGCCCGCTAGCGGGGGGTGATACCGGGGAGCTGTTTTTT.

The gene calls are TRBV7-9 and TRBJ1-1; D call uncertain. V shed 5 bases and J shed 1 base, with 14 bases lying between them. Germline CDR1 and CDR2: SEHNR and FQNEAQ (reference sequence). This CDR3 is built from 15 residues. The CDR3 spells CASSPIQKENTEAFF. CDR3 sequence (DNA): TGTGCCAGCAGCCCAATCCAGAAGGAGAACACTGAAGCTTTCTTT.

The gene calls are TRBV19 and TRBJ1-5, with a tentative D call TRBD1 (5 bases). The CDR3 loop spans 14 amino acids. Germline values: CDR1 LNHDA, CDR2 SQIVND (reference sequence). The V end lost 3 bases, the J end lost 3 bases, and 9 bases lay between the germline ends. CDR3 sequence reads: CASSIQGPNQPQHF. DNA of the CDR3: TGTGCCAGTAGTATCCAGGGTCCCAATCAGCCCCAGCATTTT.

With regard to this clonotype: This sequence may be a read error, since a much larger clone differs from it by one base. Since no conserved phenylalanine or tryptophan closes the CDR3, a read error is the likely cause. This chain links TRBV28 with TRBJ2-5, with 8 nucleotides matching TRBD1. Germline CDR1 reads MDHEN; CDR2 reads SYDVKM. V dropped 7 bases and J dropped 2; count of bases not matched to a gene: 9. CDR3 length equals 15 residues. CDR3 sequence reads: CASNLGQGGQETQYL. CDR3 coding DNA: TGTGCCAGCAACCTAGGACAGGGCGGGCAAGAGACCCAGTACTTA.

This chain uses TRBV6-1 with TRBJ1-5; D ambiguous. CDR1 and CDR2 from the germline V gene are MNHNS and SASEGT. V lost 3 bases to trimming and J lost 9 bases, with 9 bases between them. The CDR3 contains 12 residues. The CDR3 nucleotides read TGTGCCAGCAGTGATGGGGTCCGGCCCCAGCATTTT. Translated: CASSDGVRPQHF.

This clonotype was seen only a few times. The chain is built from TRBV7-9 and TRBJ2-2, with D hard to call. Looked up from germline, CDR1 is SEHNR and CDR2 is FQNEAQ (reference sequence). V lost 3 bases, J lost 7 bases, and 9 bases lay in between. The CDR3 consists of 13 residues. The CDR3 sequence: CASSFSVGGELFF. The CDR3 DNA is TGTGCCAGCAGCTTCTCCGTGGGCGGGGAGCTGTTTTTT.

This chain links TRBV9 with TRBJ2-1; 7 bases line up with TRBD2. The germline CDR1 and CDR2 sequences are SGDLS and YYNGEE. Trimming cost V 0 bases and J 4 bases; bases outside gene matches: 10. The CDR3 loop spans 17 amino acids. CDR3 bases: TGTGCCAGCAGCGTAGTGTCTGGCGGGGGAGAATACAATGAGCAGTTCTTC. Translating gives CASSVVSGGGEYNEQFF. Looking up the rest from reference TRBV9 and TRBJ2-1 gives the full variable domain: DSGVTQTPKHLITATGQRVTLRCSPRSGDLSVYWYQQSLDQGLQFLIQYYNGEERAKGNILERFSAQQFPDLHSELNLSSLELGDSALYFCASSVVSGGGEYNEQFFGPGTRLTVL.

The CDR3 nucleotides read TGCGCCAGCAGCCCTAGGGGGACAGGGGGCCACTCCAATGAGCAGTTCTTC. This gives the protein CASSPRGTGGHSNEQFF. V usage is TRBV5-1 and J usage is TRBJ2-1; 12 nucleotides align to TRBD1. Germline lookup yields CDR1 SGHRS and CDR2 YFSETQ. The CDR3 extends over 17 amino acids. Losses at the gene ends were 4 bases for V and 6 bases for J; bases not matched to a gene: 11.

The chain employs TRBV19 and TRBJ2-3, with a tentative D call TRBD1 (5 bases). The CDR3 extends over 17 amino acids. The germline V gene has CDR1 LNHDA and CDR2 SQIVND (reference sequence). V was trimmed by 3 bases and J by 0 bases, leaving 16 bases between them. The CDR3 reads CASSISGAGTSTDTQYF. CDR3 nucleotides: TGTGCCAGTAGTATCTCTGGGGCAGGAACTAGCACAGATACGCAGTATTTT. The whole variable domain, filled in from reference TRBV19 and TRBJ2-3, reads DGGITQSPKYLFRKEGQNVTLSCEQNLNHDAMYWYRQDPGQGLRLIYYSQIVNDFQKGDIAEGYSVSREKKESFPLTVTSAQKNPTAFYLCASSISGAGTSTDTQYFGPGTRLTVL.

The V call is TRBV12-3 or TRBV12-4, the J call TRBJ2-1; D gene unclear. Trimming removed 7 bases from V and 4 bases from J, with 14 bases in between. The CDR3 loop spans 14 amino acids. The CDR3 reads CASNPSNRYNEQFF. The CDR3 nucleotides read TGTGCCAGCAACCCATCGAACCGTTACAATGAGCAGTTCTTC.

This chain joins TRBV18 and TRBJ1-4; D ambiguous. CDR1 and CDR2 from the germline V gene are KGHSH and LQKENI. The CDR3 runs 12 residues. Trimming removed 3 bases at V and 12 bases at J, with 11 bases between. Here the CDR3 DNA reads TGTGCCAGCTCACCGGGCATAGGACAACTGTTTTTT. Translated, it gives CASSPGIGQLFF.

The genes are TRBV7-9 and TRBJ1-6; D is unresolved. The germline V gene has CDR1 SEHNR and CDR2 FQNEAQ (reference sequence). The CDR3 spans 16 residues. The V end was cut by 3 bases, the J end by 5 bases, with 14 bases between. The chain's CDR3 is CASSFHDTGDNSPLHF. The CDR3, as DNA: TGTGCCAGCAGCTTCCACGACACCGGAGATAATTCACCCCTCCACTTT. The whole variable domain, remainder taken from reference TRBV7-9 and TRBJ1-6, is DTGVSQNPRHKITKRGQNVTFRCDPISEHNRLYWYRQTLGQGPEFLTYFQNEAQLEKSRLLSDRFSAERPKGSFSTLEIQRTEQGDSAMYLCASSFHDTGDNSPLHFGNGTRLTVT.

The table lists this clonotype with a few counts. This chain joins TRBV4-3 and TRBJ2-7; 8 bases align to TRBD1. CDR3 length: 15 amino acids. The V gene end was trimmed by 4 bases and the J gene end by 7 bases; junction bases not matched to a gene: 12. The germline V gene has CDR1 LGHNA and CDR2 YSLEER. CDR3 DNA sequence: TGCGCCAGCAGCCGCGGACAGGGAACCTTTGGGGAGCAGTACTTC. Protein product: CASSRGQGTFGEQYF.

The chain uses TRBV9 and TRBJ1-6; 11 bases line up with TRBD1. CDR1 and CDR2 from the germline V gene are SGDLS and YYNGEE. This CDR3 is built from 17 residues. Trimming took 3 bases from V and 5 from J; bases not matched to a gene: 7. This chain's CDR3 is CASSDPTGQGDNSPLHF. As DNA, the CDR3 is TGTGCCAGCAGCGACCCCACGGGACAGGGGGATAATTCACCCCTCCACTTT.

V is TRBV29-1 and J is TRBJ1-1; D might be TRBD1 (5 bases). Trimming removed 5 bases from V and 0 bases from J, with 10 bases in between. Germline values: CDR1 SQVTM, CDR2 ANQGSEA. The CDR3 totals 13 residues. CDR3 amino acids: CSVRGRLNTEAFF. The CDR3 region has the DNA TGCAGCGTTCGGGGACGGCTGAACACTGAAGCTTTCTTT.

There are many counts of this clonotype. The chain joins TRBV4-3 to TRBJ2-7; D is uncertain. The length of the CDR3 is 12 residues. Germline CDR1 is LGHNA and CDR2 is YSLEER. Trimming removed 5 bases at V and 0 bases at J, with 5 bases between. The CDR3, as DNA: TGCGCCAGCAGCACCCTCTCCTACGAGCAGTACTTC. Its protein is CASSTLSYEQYF.

This clonotype was observed many times. The junction does not match germline at one end; this may be a read error. V usage is TRBV6-2 or TRBV6-3 and J usage is TRBJ2-7, with TRBD1 matching 9 bases. Germline V gene lookup returns CDR1 MNHEY and CDR2 SVGEGT. CDR3 length: 16 residues. The CDR3 loop reads CASSLTGTGPSFEQYF. The CDR3 bases are TGTGCCAGCAGCCTGACCGGGACAGGGCCATCCTTCGAGCAGTACTTC.

The V call is TRBV5-1, the J call TRBJ2-2; 9 nucleotides agree with TRBD2. V trimming: 4 bases; J trimming: 7 bases; junction bases outside the gene matches: 5. Germline V lookup: CDR1 SGHRS, CDR2 YFSETQ. This CDR3 spans 14 amino acids. CDR3 residues: CASSIETSGGELFF. The CDR3 DNA sequence: TGCGCCAGCAGCATAGAGACTAGCGGCGGGGAGCTGTTTTTT.